The rows below give T cell receptor gamma chains drawn from one sample of a study of Vδ1+ human thymocytes. TCRdb ran CATT on the multiplex PCR reads. The top ten hold roughly 2% of the sample, which has tens of thousands of gamma-chain clones, around 21% seen once. Sequencing was performed on Vdelta1+ gamma-delta thymocytes from the thymus. These receptors came from a girl under three years old who had congenital heart surgery. CDR3s include the opening cysteine and the closing phenylalanine or tryptophan. The order of the fields is clone size, V gene, J gene, CDR3 protein, CDR3 DNA. Expanded clones get a size class; other rows say once, few or many, or leave the size out.

-,TRGV3,TRGJ1/TRGJ2,CATWLYYKKLF,TGTGCCACCTGGTTGTATTATAAGAAACTCTTT
few,TRGV8,TRGJP1,CATWDSGTTGWFKIF,TGTGCCACCTGGGATAGTGGTACCACTGGTTGGTTCAAGATATTT
medium-sized,TRGV8,TRGJ1/TRGJ2,CATWDRNYKKLF,TGTGCCACCTGGGATAGGAATTATAAGAAACTCTTT
few,TRGV3,TRGJ1/TRGJ2,CATWDTQRPDYYKKLF,TGTGCCACCTGGGACACGCAGAGACCGGATTATTATAAGAAACTCTTT
-,TRGV4,TRGJ1/TRGJ2,CATWDGVTGYYKKLF,TGTGCCACCTGGGATGGAGTTACTGGTTATTATAAGAAACTCTTT
few,TRGV9,TRGJ1/TRGJ2,CALWEAYEKLF,TGTGCCTTGTGGGAGGCATACGAGAAACTCTTT
few,TRGV9,TRGJ1/TRGJ2,CALWEVRWKLF,TGTGCCTTGTGGGAGGTGCGCTGGAAACTCTTT
-,TRGV8,TRGJP2,CATWDIAPDGYSSDWIKTF,TGTGCCACCTGGGATATAGCCCCGGACGGATATAGTAGTGATTGGATCAAGACGTTT
-,TRGV2,TRGJ1/TRGJ2,CATWDVPHYYKKLF,TGTGCCACCTGGGACGTCCCCCATTATTATAAGAAACTCTTT
few,TRGV4,TRGJ1/TRGJ2,CATWDGPLKLF,TGTGCCACCTGGGATGGGCCACTGAAACTCTTT
few,TRGV2,TRGJ1/TRGJ2,CATWDGHRHYKKLF,TGTGCCACCTGGGATGGTCATCGGCATTATAAGAAACTCTTT
once,TRGV9,TRGJ1/TRGJ2,CALWEEPMNYYKKLF,TGTGCCTTGTGGGAGGAGCCAATGAATTATTATAAGAAACTCTTT
few,TRGV2,TRGJ1/TRGJ2,CATWDGPWKKLF,TGTGCCACCTGGGACGGGCCTTGGAAGAAACTCTTT
-,TRGV9,TRGJ1/TRGJ2,CALWDAPRGKKLF,TGTGCCTTGTGGGACGCCCCCAGGGGTAAGAAACTCTTT
-,TRGV2,TRGJ1/TRGJ2,CATWDGLDYYKKLF,TGTGCCACCTGGGACGGGCTGGATTATTATAAGAAACTCTTT
few,TRGV4,TRGJ1/TRGJ2,CATWDGGYYYKKLF,TGTGCCACCTGGGATGGTGGGTATTATTATAAGAAACTCTTT
-,TRGV3,TRGJ1/TRGJ2,CATWGPSKKLF,TGTGCCACCTGGGGTCCGAGTAAGAAACTCTTT
few,TRGV9,TRGJ1/TRGJ2,CALWEKYRWKLF,TGTGCCTTGTGGGAAAAGTATAGATGGAAACTCTTT
once,TRGV3,TRGJP2,CATWDFESSDWIKTF,TGTGCCACCTGGGACTTTGAAAGTAGTGATTGGATCAAGACGTTT
-,TRGV9,TRGJ1/TRGJ2,CALWEVTIRANYYKKLF,TGTGCCTTGTGGGAGGTGACTATTAGAGCGAATTATTATAAGAAACTCTTT
-,TRGV4,TRGJ1/TRGJ2,CATWDGQQKKLF,TGTGCCACCTGGGATGGGCAACAAAAGAAACTCTTT
-,TRGV2,TRGJP1,CATWDGRGRHGTAGWFKIF,TGTGCCACCTGGGACGGGCGGGGGAGGCATGGCACCGCTGGTTGGTTCAAGATATTT